This TCR beta chain was sequenced in a study of PD-1 blockade in classical Hodgkin lymphoma. Each patient experienced a relapse that followed autologous stem cell transplantation, and brentuximab vedotin exposure varied. V was clipped by 2 bases and J by 4 bases; unmatched bases: 5. Germline-derived CDR1 and CDR2 are MDHEN and SYDVKM. The CDR3 has 15 residues. Libraries were prepared by immunoSEQ multiplex PCR; TCRdb keeps only in-frame clonotypes and omits some of them. The sample includes about 21,000 clones, less than 80% of them seen just once. J is TRBJ2-3 and V is TRBV28; 8 positions agree with TRBD1. The material was peripheral blood mononuclear cells (PBMCs), obtained at baseline. This clonotype was sampled from a human donor with classical Hodgkin lymphoma. The CDR3 is CASSLRTGSADTQYF. Here the CDR3 DNA reads TGTGCCAGCAGTTTAAGGACAGGGAGCGCAGATACGCAGTATTTT. Using reference TRBV28 and TRBJ2-3 for the parts outside the CDR3, the full variable domain is DVKVTQSSRYLVKRTGEKVFLECVQDMDHENMFWYRQDPGLGLRLIYFSYDVKMKEKGDIPEGYSVSREKKERFSLILESASTNQTSMYLCASSLRTGSADTQYFGPGTRLTVL.